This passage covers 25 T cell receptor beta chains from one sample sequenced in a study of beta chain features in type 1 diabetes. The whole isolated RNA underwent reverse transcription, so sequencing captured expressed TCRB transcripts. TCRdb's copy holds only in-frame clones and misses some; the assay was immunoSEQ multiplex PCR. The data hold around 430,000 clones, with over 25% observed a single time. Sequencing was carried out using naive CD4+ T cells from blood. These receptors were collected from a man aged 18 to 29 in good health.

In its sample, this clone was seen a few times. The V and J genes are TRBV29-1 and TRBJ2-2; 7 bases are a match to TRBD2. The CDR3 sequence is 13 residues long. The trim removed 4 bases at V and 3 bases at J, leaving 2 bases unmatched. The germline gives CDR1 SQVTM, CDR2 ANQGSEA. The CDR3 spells CSVGREYTGELFF. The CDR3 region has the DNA TGCAGCGTTGGGCGGGAGTACACCGGGGAGCTGTTTTTT.

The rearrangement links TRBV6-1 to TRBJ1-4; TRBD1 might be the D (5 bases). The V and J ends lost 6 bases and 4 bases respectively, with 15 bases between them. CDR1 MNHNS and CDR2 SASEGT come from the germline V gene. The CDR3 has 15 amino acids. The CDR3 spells CASRPPGLSNEKLFF. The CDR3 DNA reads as TGTGCCAGCAGACCTCCGGGACTAAGTAATGAAAAACTGTTTTTT.

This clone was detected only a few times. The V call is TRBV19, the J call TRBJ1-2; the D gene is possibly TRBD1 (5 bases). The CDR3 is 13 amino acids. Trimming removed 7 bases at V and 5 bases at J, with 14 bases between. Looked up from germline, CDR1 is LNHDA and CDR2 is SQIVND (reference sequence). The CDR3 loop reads CASTVTGTYGYTF. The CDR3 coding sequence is TGTGCCAGTACCGTAACAGGAACTTATGGCTACACCTTC.

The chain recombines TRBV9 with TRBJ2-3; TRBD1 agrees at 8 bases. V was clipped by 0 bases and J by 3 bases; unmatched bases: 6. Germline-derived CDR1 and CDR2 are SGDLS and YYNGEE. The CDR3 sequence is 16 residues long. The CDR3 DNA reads TGTGCCAGCAGCGTAGGCCCCACAGGGGGAACAGATACGCAGTATTTT. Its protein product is CASSVGPTGGTDTQYF.

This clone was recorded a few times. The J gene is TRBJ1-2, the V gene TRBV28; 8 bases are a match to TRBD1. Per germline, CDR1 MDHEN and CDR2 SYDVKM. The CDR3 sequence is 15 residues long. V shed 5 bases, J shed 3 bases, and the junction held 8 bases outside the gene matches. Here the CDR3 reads CASSIGQGWDYGYTF. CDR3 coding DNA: TGTGCCAGCAGTATCGGACAGGGCTGGGACTATGGCTACACCTTC.

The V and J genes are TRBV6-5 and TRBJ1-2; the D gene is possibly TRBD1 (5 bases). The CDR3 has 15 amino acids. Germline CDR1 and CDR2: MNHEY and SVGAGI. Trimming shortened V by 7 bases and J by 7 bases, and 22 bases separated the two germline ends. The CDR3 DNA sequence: TGTGCCAGCACCGAATCCGGGACGGAGACAGCTGGCTACACCTTC. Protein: CASTESGTETAGYTF.

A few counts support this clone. CDR3 loop: CASSPYLAGVETQYF. The CDR3 DNA reads as TGTGCCAGCAGTCCCTACTTAGCGGGAGTGGAGACCCAGTACTTC. This chain uses TRBV27 with TRBJ2-5; 9 bases are a match to TRBD2. Germline V gene lookup returns CDR1 MNHEY and CDR2 SMNVEV (reference sequence). J lost 5 bases, V lost 5 bases, and 9 bases had no gene match. The CDR3 sequence is 15 residues long.

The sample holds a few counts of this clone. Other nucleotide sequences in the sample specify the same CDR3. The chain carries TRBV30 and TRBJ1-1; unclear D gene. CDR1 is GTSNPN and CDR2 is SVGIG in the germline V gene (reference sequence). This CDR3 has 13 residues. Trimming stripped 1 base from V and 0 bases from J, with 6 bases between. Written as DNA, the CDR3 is TGTGCCTGGAGTGGCCGGTTGAACACTGAAGCTTTCTTT. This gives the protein CAWSGRLNTEAFF.

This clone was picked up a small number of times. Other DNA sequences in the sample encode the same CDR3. The CDR3 region has the DNA TGTGCCAGCAGTGAAACAGGGGGCTATGGCTACACCTTC. Translated: CASSETGGYGYTF. The V call is TRBV9, the J call TRBJ1-2; the match to TRBD1 covers 8 bases. This CDR3 comprises 13 residues. Germline V gives CDR1 SGDLS, CDR2 YYNGEE. The V segment lost 5 bases and the J segment 4 bases; nucleotides outside the gene matches: 4.

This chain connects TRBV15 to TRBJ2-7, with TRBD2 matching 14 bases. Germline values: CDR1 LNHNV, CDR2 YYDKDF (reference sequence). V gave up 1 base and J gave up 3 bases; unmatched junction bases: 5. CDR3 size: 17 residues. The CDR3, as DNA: TGTGCCACCAGCAGAGGACCGGGACTAGCGGGAGACTACGAGCAGTACTTC. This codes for CATSRGPGLAGDYEQYF.

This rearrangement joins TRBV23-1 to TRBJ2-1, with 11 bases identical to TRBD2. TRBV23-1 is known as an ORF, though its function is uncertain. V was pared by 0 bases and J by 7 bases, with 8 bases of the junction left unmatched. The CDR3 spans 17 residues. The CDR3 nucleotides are TGCGCCAGCAGTCAATCGGGTAGCGGGAGGGCCTCGAATGAGCAGTTCTTC. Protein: CASSQSGSGRASNEQFF.

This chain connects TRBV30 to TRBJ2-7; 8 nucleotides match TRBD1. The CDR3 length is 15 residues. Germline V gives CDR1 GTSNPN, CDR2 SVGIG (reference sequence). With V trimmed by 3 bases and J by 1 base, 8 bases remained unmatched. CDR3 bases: TGTGCCTGGAGGAACAGGGGGATAGAATCCTACGAGCAGTACTTC. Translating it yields CAWRNRGIESYEQYF.

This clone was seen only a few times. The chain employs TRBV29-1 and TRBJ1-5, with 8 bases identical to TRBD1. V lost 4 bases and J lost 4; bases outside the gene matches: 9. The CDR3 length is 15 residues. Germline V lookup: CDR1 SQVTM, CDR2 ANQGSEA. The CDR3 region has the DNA TGCAGCGTTGTCCTCACAGGGGGAATGAATCAGCCCCAGCATTTT. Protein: CSVVLTGGMNQPQHF.

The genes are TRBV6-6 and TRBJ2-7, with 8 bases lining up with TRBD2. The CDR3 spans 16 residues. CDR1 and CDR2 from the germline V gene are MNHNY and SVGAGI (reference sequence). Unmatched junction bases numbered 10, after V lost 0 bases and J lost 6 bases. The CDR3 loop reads CASSYSMLAGFGEQYF. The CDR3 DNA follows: TGTGCCAGCAGTTACTCGATGTTAGCGGGATTCGGCGAGCAGTACTTC.

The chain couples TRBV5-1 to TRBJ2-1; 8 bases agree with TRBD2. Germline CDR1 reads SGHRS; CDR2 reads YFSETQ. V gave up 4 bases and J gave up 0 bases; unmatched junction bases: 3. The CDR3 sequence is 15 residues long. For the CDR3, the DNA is TGCGCCAGCAGCACGACTAGCGCCTCCTACAATGAGCAGTTCTTC. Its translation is CASSTTSASYNEQFF.

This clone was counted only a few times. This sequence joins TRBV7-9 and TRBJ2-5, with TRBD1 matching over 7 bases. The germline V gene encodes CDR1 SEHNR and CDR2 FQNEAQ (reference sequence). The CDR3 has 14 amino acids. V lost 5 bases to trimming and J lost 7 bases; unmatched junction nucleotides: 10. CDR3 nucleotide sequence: TGTGCCAGCAGCCAAAGGGCACAGGGGCGGACCCAGTACTTC. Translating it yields CASSQRAQGRTQYF.

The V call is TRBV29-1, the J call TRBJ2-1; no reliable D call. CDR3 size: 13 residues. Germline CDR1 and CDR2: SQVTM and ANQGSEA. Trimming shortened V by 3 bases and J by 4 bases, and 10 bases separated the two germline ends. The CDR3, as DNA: TGCAGCGTTGAGGGTCGACGGTACAATGAGCAGTTCTTC. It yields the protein CSVEGRRYNEQFF.

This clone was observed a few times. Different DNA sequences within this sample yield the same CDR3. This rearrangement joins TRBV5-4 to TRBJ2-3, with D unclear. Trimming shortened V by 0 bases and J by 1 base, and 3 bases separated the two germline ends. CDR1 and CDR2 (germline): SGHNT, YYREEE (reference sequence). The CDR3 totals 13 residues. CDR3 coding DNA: TGTGCCAGCAGCTTGGCGGGCACAGATACGCAGTATTTT. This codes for CASSLAGTDTQYF.

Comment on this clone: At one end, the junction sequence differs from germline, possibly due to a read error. CDR3 nucleotide sequence: TGCGCCAGCAGCCAAGATTCGGCAGGCCCGCGGCTCTTC. Protein product: CASSQDSAGPRLF. J is TRBJ2-1 and V is TRBV4-3; D is uncertain. Germline loops: CDR1 LGHNA, CDR2 YSLEER. The CDR3 has 13 amino acids.

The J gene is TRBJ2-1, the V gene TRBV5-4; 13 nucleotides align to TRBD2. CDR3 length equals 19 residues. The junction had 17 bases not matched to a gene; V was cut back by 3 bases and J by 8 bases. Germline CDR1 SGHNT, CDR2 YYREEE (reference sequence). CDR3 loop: CASSSGLAGVSFRGHEQFF. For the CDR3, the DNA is TGTGCCAGCAGCTCAGGACTAGCGGGAGTGTCGTTCCGCGGGCATGAGCAGTTCTTC.

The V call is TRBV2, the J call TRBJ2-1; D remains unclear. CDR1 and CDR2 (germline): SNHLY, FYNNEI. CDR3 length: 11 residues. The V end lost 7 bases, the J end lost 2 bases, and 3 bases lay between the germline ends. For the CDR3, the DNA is TGTGCCAGCACCACCTACAATGAGCAGTTCTTC. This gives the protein CASTTYNEQFF.

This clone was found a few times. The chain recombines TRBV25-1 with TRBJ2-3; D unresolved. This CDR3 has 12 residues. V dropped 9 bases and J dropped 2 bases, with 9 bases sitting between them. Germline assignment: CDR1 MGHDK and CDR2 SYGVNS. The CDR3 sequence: CARTEHTDTQYF. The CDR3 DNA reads TGTGCCAGGACGGAACACACAGATACGCAGTATTTT.

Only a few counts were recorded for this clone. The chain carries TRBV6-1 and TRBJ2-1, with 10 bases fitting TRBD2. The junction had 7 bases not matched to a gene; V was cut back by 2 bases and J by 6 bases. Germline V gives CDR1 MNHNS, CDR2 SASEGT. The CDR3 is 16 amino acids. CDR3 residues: CASSEWTSGTANEQFF. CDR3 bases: TGTGCCAGCAGTGAATGGACTAGCGGCACCGCCAATGAGCAGTTCTTC.

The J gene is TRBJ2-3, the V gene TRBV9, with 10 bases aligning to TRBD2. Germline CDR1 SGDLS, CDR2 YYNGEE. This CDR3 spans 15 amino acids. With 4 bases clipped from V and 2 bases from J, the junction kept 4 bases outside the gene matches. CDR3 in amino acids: CASSIGTSVTDTQYF. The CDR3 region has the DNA TGTGCCAGCAGCATCGGGACTAGCGTCACAGATACGCAGTATTTT.

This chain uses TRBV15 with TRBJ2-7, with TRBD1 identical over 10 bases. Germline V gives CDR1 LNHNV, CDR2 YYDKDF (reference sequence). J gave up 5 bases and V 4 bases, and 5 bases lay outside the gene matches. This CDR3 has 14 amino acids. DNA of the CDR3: TGTGCCACCAGCAAAGGGACAGGGGAGGACGAGCAGTACTTC. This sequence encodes CATSKGTGEDEQYF.